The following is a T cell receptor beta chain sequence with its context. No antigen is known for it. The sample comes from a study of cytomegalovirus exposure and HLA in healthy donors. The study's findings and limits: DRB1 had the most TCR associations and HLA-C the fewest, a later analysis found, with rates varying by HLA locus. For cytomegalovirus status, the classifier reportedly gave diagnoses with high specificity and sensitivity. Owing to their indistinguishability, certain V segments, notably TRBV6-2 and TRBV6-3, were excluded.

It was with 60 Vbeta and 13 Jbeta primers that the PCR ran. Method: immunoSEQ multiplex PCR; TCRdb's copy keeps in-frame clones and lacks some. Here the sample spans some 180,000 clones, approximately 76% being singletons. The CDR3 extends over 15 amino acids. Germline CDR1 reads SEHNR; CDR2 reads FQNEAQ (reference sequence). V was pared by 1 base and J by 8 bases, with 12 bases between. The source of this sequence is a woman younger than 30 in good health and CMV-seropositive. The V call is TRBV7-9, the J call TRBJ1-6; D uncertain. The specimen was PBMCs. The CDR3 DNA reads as TGTGCCAGCAGCTTAGGGTCCCCGATAGATTCACCCCTCCACTTT. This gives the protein CASSLGSPIDSPLHF.